The TCR beta chain described here comes from a study of OX40 agonist ivuxolimab in advanced cancers. Prior autoimmune disease or systemic immunosuppression barred patients. Clones were read by immunoSEQ multiplex PCR, and TCRdb kept only the in-frame ones, dropping some. The data hold some 74,000 clones, with about 91% observed a single time. A note on this clone: Its target is not known.

CDR1 and CDR2 (germline): SGHNT, YENEEA. V was pared by 0 bases and J by 5 bases, with 6 bases of the junction left unmatched. The CDR3 extends over 16 amino acids. Study-level results: At 0.1 to 3.0 mg/kg, clonal expansion of CD4+ and CD8+ blood T cells had occurred by week 6. Relative to CD4+, CD8+ T cells held more expanded clones on average.

The chain is built from TRBV11-3 and TRBJ2-5, with 10 bases fitting TRBD2. The TCR originated in an adult with an advanced solid tumor such as melanoma, head and neck, liver or kidney cancer. Source: CD4+ or CD8+ T cells sorted from blood, taken in a trial of the OX40 agonist ivuxolimab. This CDR3 reads CASSLEIAGGGETQYF. CDR3 nucleotides: TGTGCCAGCAGCTTAGAAATAGCGGGAGGCGGTGAGACCCAGTACTTC.